This TCR beta chain was documented in a study of Graves' ophthalmopathy and Graves' hyperthyroidism. Across the whole study: Samples of peripheral blood were obtained at initial diagnosis, prior to treatment of any kind. Study-level points and caveats: Blood also held most thyroid clonotypes expanded above 0.001 frequency. Sensitivity reached approximately 88% and specificity about 80% for a 13-signature model separating ophthalmopathy from stable hyperthyroidism.

Germline V lookup: CDR1 SEHNR, CDR2 FQNEAQ (reference sequence). This CDR3 spans 16 amino acids. V was trimmed by 1 base and J by 4 bases, leaving 17 bases between them. A remark on this clonotype: What it recognizes is unknown.

TCR beta CDR3 regions were amplified from RNA transcripts. First-round RT-PCR employed HTBI primers, with a second-round multiplex PCR after it. TCRdb redid the calling of the multiplex PCR reads with MiXCR, one entry per CDR3 protein. The profile shows about 640,000 distinct CDR3 sequences, roughly 41% of them singletons. Ophthalmopathy in the donors was of moderate-to-severe activity, with CAS ≥3, NOSPECS ≥4 and duration under 3 months. This receptor was taken from an adult man with Graves' ophthalmopathy. Material: peripheral blood. The chain links TRBV7-9 to TRBJ2-7; D possibly corresponds to TRBD2 (6 bases). CDR3 DNA sequence: TGTGCCAGCAGCTTAGACCCTGGGACTCCGGCGTACGAGCAGTACTTC. Amino acids: CASSLDPGTPAYEQYF.